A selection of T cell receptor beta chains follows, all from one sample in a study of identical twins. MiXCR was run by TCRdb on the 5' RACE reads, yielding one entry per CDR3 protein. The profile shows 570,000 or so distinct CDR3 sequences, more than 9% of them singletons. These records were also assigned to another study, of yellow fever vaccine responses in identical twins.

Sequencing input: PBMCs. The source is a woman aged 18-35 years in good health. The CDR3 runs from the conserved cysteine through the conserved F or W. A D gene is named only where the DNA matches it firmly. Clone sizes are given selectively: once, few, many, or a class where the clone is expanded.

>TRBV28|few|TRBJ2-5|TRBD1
TGTGCCAGCAGTTGGCAACGGGACAGGGTAGAGACCCAGTACTTC
CASSWQRDRVETQYF
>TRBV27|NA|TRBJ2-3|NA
TGTGCCAGCAGTTTATCTGCGGGTAGAGATACGCAGTATTTT
CASSLSAGRDTQYF
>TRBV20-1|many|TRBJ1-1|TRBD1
TGCAGTGCTCGGGACAGTCTGAACACTGAAGCTTTCTTT
CSARDSLNTEAFF
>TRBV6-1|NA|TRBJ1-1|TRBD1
TGTGCCAGCAGCGCGGGACAGGCGGACACTGAAGCTTTCTTT
CASSAGQADTEAFF
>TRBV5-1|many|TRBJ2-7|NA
TGCGCCAGCAGCTTGCCAGGCAACGAGCAGTACTTC
CASSLPGNEQYF
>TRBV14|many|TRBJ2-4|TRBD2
TGTGCCAGCAGCCAAGAACGGGGACTAGCGGCCAAAAACATTCAGTACTTC
CASSQERGLAAKNIQYF
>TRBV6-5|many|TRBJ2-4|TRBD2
TGTGCCAGCAGTTACGGCGGGGGGGGACAAAACATTCAGTACTTC
CASSYGGGGQNIQYF
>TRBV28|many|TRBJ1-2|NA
TGTGCCAGCAGTCCCCAACTTAAGGGACGCGGGGGCTACACCTTC
CASSPQLKGRGGYTF
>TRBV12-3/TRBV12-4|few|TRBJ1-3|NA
TGTGCCAGCAGTTTTGTAGCTAGTCGGAGTCCTGGAAACACCATATATTTT
CASSFVASRSPGNTIYF
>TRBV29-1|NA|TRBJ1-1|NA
TGCAGCGTTGAACAGGTGGCCCCCACTGAAGCTTTCTTT
CSVEQVAPTEAFF
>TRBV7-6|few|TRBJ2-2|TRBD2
TGTGCCAGCAGCTTCTCCGGGACTAGCAGGGACACCGGGGAGCTGTTTTTT
CASSFSGTSRDTGELFF
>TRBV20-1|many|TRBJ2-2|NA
TGCAGTGCTAGAGAGGGGCGGGTAGCCACCGGGGAGCTGTTTTTT
CSAREGRVATGELFF
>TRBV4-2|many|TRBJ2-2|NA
TGTGCCAGCAGCCAAGTATTAGGCCGGGAGCTGTTTTTT
CASSQVLGRELFF
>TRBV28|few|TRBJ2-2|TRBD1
TGTGCCAGCAGTATGGACAGGGCGAACACCGGGGAGCTGTTTTTT
CASSMDRANTGELFF
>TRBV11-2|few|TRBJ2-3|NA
TGTGCCAGCGTTAAGGGGCCTGGCACAGATACGCAGTATTTT
CASVKGPGTDTQYF
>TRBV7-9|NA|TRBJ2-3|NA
TGTGCCAGCAGCTTAGAGCCTAGCCACACAGATACGCAGTATTTT
CASSLEPSHTDTQYF
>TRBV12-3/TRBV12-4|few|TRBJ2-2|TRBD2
TGTGCCAGCAGCGTCGGACTAGCAGCCACCGGGGAGCTGTTTTTT
CASSVGLAATGELFF
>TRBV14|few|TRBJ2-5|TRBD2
TGTGCCAGCAGCCCCTGGACTAGCTTGGAGACCCAGTACTTC
CASSPWTSLETQYF
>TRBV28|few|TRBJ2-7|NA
TGTGCCAGCAGTTTCGGGGGAGCAATTTACGAGCAGTACTTC
CASSFGGAIYEQYF
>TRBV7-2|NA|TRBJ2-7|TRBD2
TGTGCCAGCAGCAACTACGGGGGCGGGAGGGCGGAGCAGTACTTC
CASSNYGGGRAEQYF
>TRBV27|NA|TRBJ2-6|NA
TGTGCCAGCAGTCCCGACGGTGGGATAGCCAACGTCCTGACTTTC
CASSPDGGIANVLTF
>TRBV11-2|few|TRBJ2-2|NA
TGTGCCAGCAGCTTAGTGGGATCGGGGAACACCGGGGAGCTGTTTTTT
CASSLVGSGNTGELFF
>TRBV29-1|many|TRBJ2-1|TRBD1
TGCAGCGTTGAAGCTGCTCGACAGGGTGAGCAGTTCTTC
CSVEAARQGEQFF
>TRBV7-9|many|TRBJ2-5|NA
TGTGCCAGCAGCTTCAGGGGCCAAGAGACCCAGTACTTC
CASSFRGQETQYF
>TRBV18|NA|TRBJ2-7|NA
TGTGCCAGCTCACCACCGGAGCGGGAGCAGTACTTC
CASSPPEREQYF
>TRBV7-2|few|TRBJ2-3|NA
TGTGCCAGCAGCTTAGGTAAACCAGATACGCAGTATTTT
CASSLGKPDTQYF
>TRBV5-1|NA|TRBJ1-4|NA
TGCGCCAGCAGCTTGTATGGGACAAATAATGAAAAACTGTTTTTT
CASSLYGTNNEKLFF
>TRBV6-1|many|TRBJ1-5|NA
TGTGCCAGCAGTGCCAGGGATAGCAATCAGCCCCAGCATTTT
CASSARDSNQPQHF
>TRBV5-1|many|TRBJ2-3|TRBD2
TGCGCCAGCAGCCTAGTGGGAGGGCCGTTAGGAGATACGCAGTATTTT
CASSLVGGPLGDTQYF
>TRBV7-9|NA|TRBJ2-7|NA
TGTGCCAGCACCACCCTCAGCTCCTACGAGCAGTACTTC
CASTTLSSYEQYF
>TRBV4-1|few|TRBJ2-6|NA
TGCGCCAGCAGCCCGATCGCTGGGGCCAACGTCCTGACTTTC
CASSPIAGANVLTF
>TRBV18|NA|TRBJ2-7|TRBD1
TGTGCCAGCTCACCAGGTACCCGGGACAGGGGCTACGAGCAGTACTTC
CASSPGTRDRGYEQYF
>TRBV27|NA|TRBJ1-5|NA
TGTGCCAGCAGTTTACGCAACGGGAATCAGCCCCAGCATTTT
CASSLRNGNQPQHF
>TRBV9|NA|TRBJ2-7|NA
TGTGCCAGCAGCGTCCAAGCCGGGCAACTCTACGAGCAGTACTTC
CASSVQAGQLYEQYF
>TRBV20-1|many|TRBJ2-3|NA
TGCAGTGCTCGCCGTATGGATACGCAGTATTTT
CSARRMDTQYF
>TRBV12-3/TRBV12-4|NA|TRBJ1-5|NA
TGTGCCAGCAGTTTAGAGCCCCGGGGGGCAGGTCAGCCCCAGCATTTT
CASSLEPRGAGQPQHF
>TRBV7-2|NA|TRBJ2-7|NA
TGTGCCAGCAGCCAAACTCTTTTTCTGAGCGGAGACTGCGAGCAGTACTTC
CASSQTLFLSGDCEQYF
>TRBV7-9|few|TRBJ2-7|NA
TGTGCCAGCAGCTCACGTGGGACATTTCAATCCTACGAGCAGTACTTC
CASSSRGTFQSYEQYF
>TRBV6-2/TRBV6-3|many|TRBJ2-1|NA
TGTGCCAGCAACGCGGGGAGCTCCTACAATGAGCAGTTCTTC
CASNAGSSYNEQFF
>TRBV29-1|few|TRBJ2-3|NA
TGCAGCGTTCTCAACAGGGAGGCTAGCACAGATACGCAGTATTTT
CSVLNREASTDTQYF
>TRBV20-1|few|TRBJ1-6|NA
TGCAGTGCTCCTTCCGACAGGAGAAATTCACCCCTCCACTTT
CSAPSDRRNSPLHF
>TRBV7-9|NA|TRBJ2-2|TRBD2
TGTGCCAGCAGGATGGTAGCGGGAACCGCCGGGGAGCTGTTTTTT
CASRMVAGTAGELFF
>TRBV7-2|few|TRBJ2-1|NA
TGTGCCAGCAAAGGGGGGACTACATTCAATGAGCAGTTCTTC
CASKGGTTFNEQFF
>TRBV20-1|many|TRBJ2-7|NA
TGCAGTGCTAAGAGGTCCACGAACTTTTACGAGCAGTACTTC
CSAKRSTNFYEQYF
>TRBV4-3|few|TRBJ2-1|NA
TGCGCCAGCAGCCAAGATGAGCGTACCTACAATGAGCAGTTCTTC
CASSQDERTYNEQFF
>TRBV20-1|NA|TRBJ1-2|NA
TGCAGTGCTACGGACTGGTACACCTTC
CSATDWYTF
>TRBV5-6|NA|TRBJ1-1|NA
TGTGCCAGCAGCCCAACGGGGGTTTTCATGAACACTGAAGCTTTCTTT
CASSPTGVFMNTEAFF
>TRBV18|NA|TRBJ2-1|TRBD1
TGTGCCAGCTCACCACCCGACAGGGTCAATTACAATGAGCAGTTCTTC
CASSPPDRVNYNEQFF
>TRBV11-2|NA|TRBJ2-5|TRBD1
TGTGCCAGCAGCCCCGGACAGGGGAGGAGAGAGACCCAGTACTTC
CASSPGQGRRETQYF
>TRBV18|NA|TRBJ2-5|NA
TGTGCCAGCTCACGGGGACTGATGGAGACCCAGTACTTC
CASSRGLMETQYF
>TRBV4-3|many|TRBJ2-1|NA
TGCGCCAGCAGCCAAGAAGGGGCAGGGCGGAATGAGCAGTTCTTC
CASSQEGAGRNEQFF
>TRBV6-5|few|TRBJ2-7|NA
TGTGCCAGCAGTTCTGACACCTTGGGGACCTACGAGCAGTACTTC
CASSSDTLGTYEQYF
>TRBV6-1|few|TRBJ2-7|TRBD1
TGTGCCAGCAGTACCGGGACAGGGGATCGGGAGCAGTACTTC
CASSTGTGDREQYF
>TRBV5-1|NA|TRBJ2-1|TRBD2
TGCGCCAGCAGGCAACCTAGCGGGGGTGGCTCCTACAATGAGCAGTTCTTC
CASRQPSGGGSYNEQFF
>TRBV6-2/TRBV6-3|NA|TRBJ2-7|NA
TGTGCCAGCAGGGGGACGTCAAGCGGCTACGAGCAGTACTTC
CASRGTSSGYEQYF
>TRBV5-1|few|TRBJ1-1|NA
TGCGCCAGCAGCTCCCTCGACACACCCAGCACTGAAGCTTTCTTT
CASSSLDTPSTEAFF
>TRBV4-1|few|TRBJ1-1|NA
TGCGCCAGCAGCCAAGAGGGGGGCGGTTCGCTATGGAACACTGAAGCTTTCTTT
CASSQEGGGSLWNTEAFF